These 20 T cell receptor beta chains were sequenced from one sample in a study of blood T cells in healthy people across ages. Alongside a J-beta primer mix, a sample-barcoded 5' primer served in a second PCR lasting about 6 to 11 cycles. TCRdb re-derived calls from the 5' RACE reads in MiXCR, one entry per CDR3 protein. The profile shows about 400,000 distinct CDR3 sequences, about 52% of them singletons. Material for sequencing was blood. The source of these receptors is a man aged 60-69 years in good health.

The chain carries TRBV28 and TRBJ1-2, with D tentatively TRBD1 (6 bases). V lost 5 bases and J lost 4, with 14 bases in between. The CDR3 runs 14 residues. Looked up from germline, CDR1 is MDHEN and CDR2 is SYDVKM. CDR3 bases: TGTGCCAGCAGTCACAGGGAAGGGGTCTATGGCTACACCTTC. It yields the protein CASSHREGVYGYTF.

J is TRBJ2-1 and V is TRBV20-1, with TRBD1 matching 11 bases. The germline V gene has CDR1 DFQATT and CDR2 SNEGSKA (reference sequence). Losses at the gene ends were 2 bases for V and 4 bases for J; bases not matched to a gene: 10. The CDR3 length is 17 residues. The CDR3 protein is CSARLAFGTGGYNEQFF. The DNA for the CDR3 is TGCAGTGCTAGACTAGCTTTTGGGACAGGGGGATACAATGAGCAGTTCTTC.

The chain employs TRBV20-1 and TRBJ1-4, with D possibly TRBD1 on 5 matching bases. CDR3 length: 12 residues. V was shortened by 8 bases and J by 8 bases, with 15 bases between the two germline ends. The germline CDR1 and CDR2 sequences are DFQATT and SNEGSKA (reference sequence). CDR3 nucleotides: TGCAGTACCGGGACCGCGGGGGAAAAACTGTTTTTT. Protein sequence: CSTGTAGEKLFF.

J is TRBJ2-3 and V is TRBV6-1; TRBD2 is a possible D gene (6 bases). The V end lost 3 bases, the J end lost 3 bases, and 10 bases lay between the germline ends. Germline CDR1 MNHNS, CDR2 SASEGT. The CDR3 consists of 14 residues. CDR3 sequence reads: CASSEQGGTDTQYF. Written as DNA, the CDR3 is TGTGCCAGCAGTGAGCAGGGAGGAACAGATACGCAGTATTTT.

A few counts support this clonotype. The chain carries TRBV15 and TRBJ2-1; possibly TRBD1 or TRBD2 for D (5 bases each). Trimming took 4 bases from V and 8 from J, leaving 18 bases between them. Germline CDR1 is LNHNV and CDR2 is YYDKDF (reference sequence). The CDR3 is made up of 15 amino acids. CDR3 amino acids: CATSIPTPGTYEQFF. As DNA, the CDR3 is TGTGCCACCAGCATCCCCACCCCCGGGACCTATGAGCAGTTCTTC.

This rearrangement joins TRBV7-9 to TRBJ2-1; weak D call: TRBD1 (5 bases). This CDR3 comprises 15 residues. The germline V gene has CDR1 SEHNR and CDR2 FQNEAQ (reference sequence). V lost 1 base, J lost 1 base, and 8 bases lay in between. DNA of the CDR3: TGTGCCAGCAGCTTAGTTGCAGGGTCCTACAATGAGCAGTTCTTC. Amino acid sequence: CASSLVAGSYNEQFF.

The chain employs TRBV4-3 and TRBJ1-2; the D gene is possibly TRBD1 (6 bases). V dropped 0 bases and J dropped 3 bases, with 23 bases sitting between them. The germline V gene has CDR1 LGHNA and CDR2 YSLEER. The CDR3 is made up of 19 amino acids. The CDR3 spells CASSQDSPLTGTTYYGYTF. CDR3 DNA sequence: TGCGCCAGCAGCCAAGATAGCCCCCTAACAGGGACTACTTACTATGGCTACACCTTC.

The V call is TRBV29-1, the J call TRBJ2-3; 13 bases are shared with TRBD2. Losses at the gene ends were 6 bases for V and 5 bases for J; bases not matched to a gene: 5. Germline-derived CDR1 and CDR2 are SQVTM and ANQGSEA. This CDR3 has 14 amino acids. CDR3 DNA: TGCAGCGTGGACGGACTAGCGGGGGAAGATACGCAGTATTTT. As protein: CSVDGLAGEDTQYF.

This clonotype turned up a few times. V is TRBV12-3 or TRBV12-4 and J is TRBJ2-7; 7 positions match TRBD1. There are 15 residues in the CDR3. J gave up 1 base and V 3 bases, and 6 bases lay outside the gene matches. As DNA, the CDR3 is TGTGCCAGCAGTTTCTGGGGACAGAAATCCTACGAGCAGTACTTC. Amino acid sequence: CASSFWGQKSYEQYF.

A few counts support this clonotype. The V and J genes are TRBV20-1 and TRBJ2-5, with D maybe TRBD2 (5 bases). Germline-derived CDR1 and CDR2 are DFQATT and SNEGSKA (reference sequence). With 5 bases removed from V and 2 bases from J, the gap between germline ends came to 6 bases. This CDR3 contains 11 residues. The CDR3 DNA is TGCAGTGCTGCGGGTCAAGAGACCCAGTACTTC. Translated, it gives CSAAGQETQYF.

The CDR3 DNA is TGTGCCAGCTCCTCCGGGACAGTTTCGGGGAACATTCAGTACTTC. Translation gives CASSSGTVSGNIQYF. The chain carries TRBV18 and TRBJ2-4, with 7 bases that match TRBD1. The trim removed 6 bases at V and 7 bases at J, leaving 12 bases unmatched. The CDR3 length is 15 residues. Germline CDR1 reads KGHSH; CDR2 reads LQKENI.

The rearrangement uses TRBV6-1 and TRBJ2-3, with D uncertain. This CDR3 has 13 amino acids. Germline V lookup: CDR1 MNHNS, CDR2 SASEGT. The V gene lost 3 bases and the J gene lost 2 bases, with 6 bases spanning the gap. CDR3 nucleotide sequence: TGTGCCAGCAGTGATGTAGTCACAGATACGCAGTATTTT. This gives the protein CASSDVVTDTQYF.

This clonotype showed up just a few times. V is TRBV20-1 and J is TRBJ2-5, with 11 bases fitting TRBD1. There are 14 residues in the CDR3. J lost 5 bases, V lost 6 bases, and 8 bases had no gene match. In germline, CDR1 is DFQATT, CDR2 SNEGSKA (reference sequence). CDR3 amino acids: CSATDRGPWETQYF. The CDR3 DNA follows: TGCAGTGCCACGGACAGGGGGCCGTGGGAGACCCAGTACTTC.

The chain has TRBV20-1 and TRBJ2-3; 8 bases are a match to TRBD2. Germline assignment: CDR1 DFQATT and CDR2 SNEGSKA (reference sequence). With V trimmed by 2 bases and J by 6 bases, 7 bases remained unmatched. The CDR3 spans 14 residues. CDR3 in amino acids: CSARSPGGQDTQYF. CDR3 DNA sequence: TGCAGTGCTAGATCCCCGGGAGGGCAGGATACGCAGTATTTT.

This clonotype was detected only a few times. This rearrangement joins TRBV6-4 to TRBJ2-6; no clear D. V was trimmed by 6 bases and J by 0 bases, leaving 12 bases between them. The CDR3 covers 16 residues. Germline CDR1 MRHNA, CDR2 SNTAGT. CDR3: CASSTGSGSGANVLTF. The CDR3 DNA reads TGTGCCAGCAGCACGGGCTCCGGCTCTGGGGCCAACGTCCTGACTTTC.

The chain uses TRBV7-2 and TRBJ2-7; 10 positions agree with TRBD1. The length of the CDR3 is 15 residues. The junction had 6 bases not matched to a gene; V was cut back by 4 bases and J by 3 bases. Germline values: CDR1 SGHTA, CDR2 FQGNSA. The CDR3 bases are TGTGCCAGCAGCTACTCGGGACAGGGGTTCTACGAGCAGTACTTC. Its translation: CASSYSGQGFYEQYF. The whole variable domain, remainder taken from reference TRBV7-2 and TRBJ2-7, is GAGVSQSPSNKVTEKGKDVELRCDPISGHTALYWYRQSLGQGLEFLIYFQGNSAPDKSGLPSDRFSAERTGGSVSTLTIQRTQQEDSAVYLCASSYSGQGFYEQYFGPGTRLTVT.

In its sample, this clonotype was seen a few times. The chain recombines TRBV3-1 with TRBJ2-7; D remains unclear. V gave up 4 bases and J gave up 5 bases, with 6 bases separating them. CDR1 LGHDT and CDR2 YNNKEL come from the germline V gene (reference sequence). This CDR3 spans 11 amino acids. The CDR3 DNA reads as TGTGCCAGCAGCCGGTTCCACGAGCAGTACTTC. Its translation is CASSRFHEQYF.

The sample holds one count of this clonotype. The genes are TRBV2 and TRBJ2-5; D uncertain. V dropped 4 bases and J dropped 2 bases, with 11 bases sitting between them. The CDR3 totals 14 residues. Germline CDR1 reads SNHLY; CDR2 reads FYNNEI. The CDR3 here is CASSGVGRQETQYF. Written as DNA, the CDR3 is TGTGCCAGCAGTGGGGTGGGAAGGCAAGAGACCCAGTACTTC.

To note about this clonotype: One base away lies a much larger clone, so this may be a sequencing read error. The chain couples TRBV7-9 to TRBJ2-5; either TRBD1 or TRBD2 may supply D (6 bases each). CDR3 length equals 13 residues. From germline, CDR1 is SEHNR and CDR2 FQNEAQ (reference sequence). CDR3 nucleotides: TGTGACACAGAGGAGGGGGGAAAAGAGACCCAGTACTTC. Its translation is CDTEEGGKETQYF.

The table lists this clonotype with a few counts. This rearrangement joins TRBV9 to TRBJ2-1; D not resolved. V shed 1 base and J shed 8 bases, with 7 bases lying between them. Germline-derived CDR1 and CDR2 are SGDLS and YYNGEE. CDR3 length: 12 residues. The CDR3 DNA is TGTGCCAGCAGCGTATATGGGGATGAGCAGTTCTTC. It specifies CASSVYGDEQFF.